This TCR beta chain was sequenced during a study of T cell clonotyping in hematopoietic cell transplantation. Study observations and caveats: Recipient TCR diversity dropped after transplant; expanded clonotypes rose from day 30 to 180. Broader posttransplant TCR repertoire diversity was predicted by graft donor and pretransplant recipient Inverse Simpson Index values.

Looked up from germline, CDR1 is LNHDA and CDR2 is SQIVND (reference sequence). The V end was cut by 8 bases, the J end by 5 bases, with 18 bases between. CDR3 length: 14 residues. The method was immunoSEQ multiplex PCR; TCRdb's version includes in-frame clones alone and lacks a portion of them. The sample has about 41,000 clones, about 85% seen once; the top ten hold approximately 3%. Stated time point: recipient sample about 28 days before transplant, after cytoreduction. Recipient blood drawn about 28 days pretransplant and days 30, 100, 180 after. On this clone itself: What it binds is not known.

This sequence was found in a man between 60 and 75 years old with acute myeloid leukemia. Some clones in this sample may be carry-over from other donors' samples. The sequences come from peripheral blood mononuclear cells, collected before stem cell transplant. The chain joins TRBV19 to TRBJ2-5; D is perhaps TRBD1 (6 bases). As DNA, the CDR3 is TGTGCCAGTGGGCGGCAAGGACAGTGGGAGACCCAGTACTTC. Its translation is CASGRQGQWETQYF.